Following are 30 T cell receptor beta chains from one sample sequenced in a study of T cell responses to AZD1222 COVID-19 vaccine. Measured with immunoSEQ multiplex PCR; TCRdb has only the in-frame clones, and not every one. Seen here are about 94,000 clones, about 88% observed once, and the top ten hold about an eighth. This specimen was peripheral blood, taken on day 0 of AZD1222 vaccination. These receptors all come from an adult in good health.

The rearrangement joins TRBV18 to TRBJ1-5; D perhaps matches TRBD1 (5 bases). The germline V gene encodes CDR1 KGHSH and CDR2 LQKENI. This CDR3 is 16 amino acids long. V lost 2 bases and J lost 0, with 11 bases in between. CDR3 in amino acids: CASSPFGDVSNQPQHF. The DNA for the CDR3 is TGTGCCAGCTCACCATTCGGGGACGTTAGCAATCAGCCCCAGCATTTT.

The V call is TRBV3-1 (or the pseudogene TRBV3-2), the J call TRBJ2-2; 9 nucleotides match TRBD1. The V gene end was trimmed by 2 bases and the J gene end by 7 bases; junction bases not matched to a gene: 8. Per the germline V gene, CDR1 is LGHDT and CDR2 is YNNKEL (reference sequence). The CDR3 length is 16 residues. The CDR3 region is CASSQPDRGRFGELFF. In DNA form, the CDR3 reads TGTGCCAGCAGCCAACCGGACAGGGGCCGCTTCGGGGAGCTGTTTTTT.

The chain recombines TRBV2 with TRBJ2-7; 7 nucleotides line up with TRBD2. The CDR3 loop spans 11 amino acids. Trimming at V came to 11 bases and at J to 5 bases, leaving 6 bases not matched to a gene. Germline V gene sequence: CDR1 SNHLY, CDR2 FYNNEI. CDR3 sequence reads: CAAKGGNEQYF. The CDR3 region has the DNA TGTGCCGCGAAGGGAGGGAACGAGCAGTACTTC.

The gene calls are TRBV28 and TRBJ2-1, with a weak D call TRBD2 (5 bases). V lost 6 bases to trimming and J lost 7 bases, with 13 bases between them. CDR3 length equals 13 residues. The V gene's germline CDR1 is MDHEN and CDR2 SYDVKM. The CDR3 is CASRERRRNEQFF. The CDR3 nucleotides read TGTGCCAGCAGGGAGCGGCGGAGGAATGAGCAGTTCTTC.

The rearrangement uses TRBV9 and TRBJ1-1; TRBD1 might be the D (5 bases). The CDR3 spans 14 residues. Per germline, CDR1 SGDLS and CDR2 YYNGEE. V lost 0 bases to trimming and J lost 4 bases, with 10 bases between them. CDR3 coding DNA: TGTGCCAGCAGCGTAGACGGGGGAGGCACTGAAGCTTTCTTT. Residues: CASSVDGGGTEAFF. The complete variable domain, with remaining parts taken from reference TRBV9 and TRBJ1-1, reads DSGVTQTPKHLITATGQRVTLRCSPRSGDLSVYWYQQSLDQGLQFLIQYYNGEERAKGNILERFSAQQFPDLHSELNLSSLELGDSALYFCASSVDGGGTEAFFGQGTRLTVV.

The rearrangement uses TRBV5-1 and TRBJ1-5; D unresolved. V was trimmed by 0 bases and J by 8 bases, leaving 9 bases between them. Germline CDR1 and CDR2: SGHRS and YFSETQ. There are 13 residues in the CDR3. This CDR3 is CASSLGGLEPQHF. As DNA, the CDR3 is TGCGCCAGCAGCTTGGGAGGTTTGGAGCCCCAGCATTTT.

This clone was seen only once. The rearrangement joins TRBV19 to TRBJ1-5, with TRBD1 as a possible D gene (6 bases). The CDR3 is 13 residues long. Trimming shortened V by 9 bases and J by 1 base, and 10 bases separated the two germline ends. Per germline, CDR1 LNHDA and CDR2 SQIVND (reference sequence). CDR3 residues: CASTGLSNQPQHF. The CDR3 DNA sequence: TGTGCCAGCACAGGGCTAAGCAATCAGCCCCAGCATTTT.

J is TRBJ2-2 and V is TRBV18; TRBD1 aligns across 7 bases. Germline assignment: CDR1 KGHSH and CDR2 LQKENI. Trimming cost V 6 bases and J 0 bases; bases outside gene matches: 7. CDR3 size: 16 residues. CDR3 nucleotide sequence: TGTGCCAGCTCCCTGGTAGGGGGCGCGAACACCGGGGAGCTGTTTTTT. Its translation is CASSLVGGANTGELFF.

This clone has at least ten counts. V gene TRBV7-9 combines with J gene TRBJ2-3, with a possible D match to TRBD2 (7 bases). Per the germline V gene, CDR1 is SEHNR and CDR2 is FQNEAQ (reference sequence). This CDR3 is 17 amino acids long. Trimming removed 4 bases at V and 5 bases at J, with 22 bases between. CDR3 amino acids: CASSYVSIGGHVDTQYF. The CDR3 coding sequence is TGTGCCAGCAGCTACGTATCCATCGGGGGGCATGTAGATACGCAGTATTTT.

For the CDR3, the DNA is TGTGCCACCAGCAGAAAAACAGGGACCGTTAATGAAAAACTGTTTTTT. It specifies CATSRKTGTVNEKLFF. The chain employs TRBV15 and TRBJ1-4; maybe TRBD1 (6 bases). The CDR3 is 16 residues long. Trimming took 2 bases from V and 4 from J, leaving 14 bases between them. Germline lookup yields CDR1 LNHNV and CDR2 YYDKDF (reference sequence). Variable domain in full (rest from reference TRBV15 and TRBJ1-4): DAMVIQNPRYQVTQFGKPVTLSCSQTLNHNVMYWYQQKSSQAPKLLFHYYDKDFNNEADTPDNFQSRRPNTSFCFLDIRSPGLGDTAMYLCATSRKTGTVNEKLFFGSGTQLSVL.

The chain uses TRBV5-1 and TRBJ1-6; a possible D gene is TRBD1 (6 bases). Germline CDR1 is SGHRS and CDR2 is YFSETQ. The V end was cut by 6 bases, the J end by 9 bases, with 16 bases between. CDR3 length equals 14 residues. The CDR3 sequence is CASIHGQKLSPLHF. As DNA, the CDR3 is TGCGCCAGCATCCACGGACAGAAACTTTCACCCCTCCACTTT. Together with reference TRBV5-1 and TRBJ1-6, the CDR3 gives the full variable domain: KAGVTQTPRYLIKTRGQQVTLSCSPISGHRSVSWYQQTPGQGLQFLFEYFSETQRNKGNFPGRFSGRQFSNSRSEMNVSTLELGDSALYLCASIHGQKLSPLHFGNGTRLTVT.

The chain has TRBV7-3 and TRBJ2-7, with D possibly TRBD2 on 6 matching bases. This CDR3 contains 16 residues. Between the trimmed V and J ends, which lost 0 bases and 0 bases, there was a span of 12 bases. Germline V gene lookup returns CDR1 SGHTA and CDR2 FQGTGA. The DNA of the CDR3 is TGTGCCAGCAGCTTAACCGGAACGCGGGGCTCCTACGAGCAGTACTTC. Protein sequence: CASSLTGTRGSYEQYF.

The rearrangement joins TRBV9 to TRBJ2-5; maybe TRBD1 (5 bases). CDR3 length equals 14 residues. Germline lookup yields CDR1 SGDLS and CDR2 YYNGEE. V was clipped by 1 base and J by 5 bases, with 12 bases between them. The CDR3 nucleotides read TGTGCCAGCAGCGTAAGGGGCGGTTTGGAGACCCAGTACTTC. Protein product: CASSVRGGLETQYF.

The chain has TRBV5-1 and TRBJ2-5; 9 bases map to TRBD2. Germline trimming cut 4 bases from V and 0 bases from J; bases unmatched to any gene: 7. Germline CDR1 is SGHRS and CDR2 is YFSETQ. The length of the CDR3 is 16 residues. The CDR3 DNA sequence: TGCGCCAGCAGCGATGGACTAGCGCGGAACCAAGAGACCCAGTACTTC. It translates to CASSDGLARNQETQYF. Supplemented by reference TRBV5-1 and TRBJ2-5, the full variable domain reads KAGVTQTPRYLIKTRGQQVTLSCSPISGHRSVSWYQQTPGQGLQFLFEYFSETQRNKGNFPGRFSGRQFSNSRSEMNVSTLELGDSALYLCASSDGLARNQETQYFGPGTRLLVL.

The CDR3 coding sequence is TGTGCCAGCAGAGACCTACAGGAGGGGTATTCACCCCTCCACTTT. Its translation: CASRDLQEGYSPLHF. This chain uses TRBV2 with TRBJ1-6; a possible D gene is TRBD1 (5 bases). V was shortened by 6 bases and J by 8 bases, with 17 bases between the two germline ends. The CDR3 loop spans 15 amino acids. CDR1 is SNHLY and CDR2 is FYNNEI in the germline V gene.

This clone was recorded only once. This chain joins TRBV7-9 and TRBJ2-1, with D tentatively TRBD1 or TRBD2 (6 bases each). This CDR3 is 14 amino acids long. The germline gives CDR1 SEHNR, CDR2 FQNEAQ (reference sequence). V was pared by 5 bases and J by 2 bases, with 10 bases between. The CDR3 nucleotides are TGTGCCAGCAGCACAGGGAGGACCTACAATGAGCAGTTCTTC. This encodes CASSTGRTYNEQFF.

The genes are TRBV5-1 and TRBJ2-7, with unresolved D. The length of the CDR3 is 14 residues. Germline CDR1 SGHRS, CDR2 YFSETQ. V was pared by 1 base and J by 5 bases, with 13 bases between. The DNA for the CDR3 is TGCGCCAGCAGCTTGAGAGCCAGCGACGACGAGCAGTACTTC. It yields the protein CASSLRASDDEQYF.

CDR3 loop: CASTPGKHRNTEAFF. The CDR3 nucleotides read TGTGCCAGCACCCCCGGTAAGCATAGGAACACTGAAGCTTTCTTT. This chain links TRBV28 with TRBJ1-1, with D uncertain. CDR3 length equals 15 residues. V lost 7 bases to trimming and J lost 1 base, with 16 bases between them. In germline, CDR1 is MDHEN, CDR2 SYDVKM.

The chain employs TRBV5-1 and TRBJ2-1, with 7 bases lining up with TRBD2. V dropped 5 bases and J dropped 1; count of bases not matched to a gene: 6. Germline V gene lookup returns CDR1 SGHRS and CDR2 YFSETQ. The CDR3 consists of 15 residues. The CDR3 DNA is TGCGCCAGCAGTGGCGGGGGATCTTCCTACAATGAGCAGTTCTTC. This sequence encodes CASSGGGSSYNEQFF.

This chain's CDR3 is CSASKGEKLFF. The CDR3 DNA sequence: TGCAGTGCTAGTAAAGGGGAAAAACTGTTTTTT. The V call is TRBV20-1, the J call TRBJ1-4; the D is unclear. Germline V CDR1 and CDR2: DFQATT, SNEGSKA (reference sequence). The CDR3 has 11 residues. V was clipped by 3 bases and J by 8 bases, with 7 bases between them.

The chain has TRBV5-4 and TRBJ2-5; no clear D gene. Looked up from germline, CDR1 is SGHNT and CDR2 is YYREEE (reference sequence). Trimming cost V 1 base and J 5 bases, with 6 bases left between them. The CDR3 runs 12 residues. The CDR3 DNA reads TGTGCCAGCAGCTTGTTGGCGGAGACCCAGTACTTC. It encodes CASSLLAETQYF.

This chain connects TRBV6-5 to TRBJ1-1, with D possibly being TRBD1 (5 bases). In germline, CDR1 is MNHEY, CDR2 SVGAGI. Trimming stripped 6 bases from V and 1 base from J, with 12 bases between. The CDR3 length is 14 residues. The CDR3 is CASRVLQGNTEAFF. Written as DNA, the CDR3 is TGTGCCAGCAGGGTACTCCAGGGGAACACTGAAGCTTTCTTT.

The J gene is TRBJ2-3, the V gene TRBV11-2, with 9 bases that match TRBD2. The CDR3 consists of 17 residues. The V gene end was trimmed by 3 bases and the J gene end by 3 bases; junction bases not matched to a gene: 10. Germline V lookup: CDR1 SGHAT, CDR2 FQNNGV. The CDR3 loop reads CASSLVGAGGPTDTQYF. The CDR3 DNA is TGTGCCAGCAGCTTGGTAGGTGCGGGGGGGCCGACAGATACGCAGTATTTT.

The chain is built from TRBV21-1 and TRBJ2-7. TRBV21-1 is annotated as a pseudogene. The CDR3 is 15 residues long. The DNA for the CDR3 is TGTGCCAGCAGCAAAGCCGGGACGGGGTCCTACGAGCAGTACTTC. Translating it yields CASSKAGTGSYEQYF.

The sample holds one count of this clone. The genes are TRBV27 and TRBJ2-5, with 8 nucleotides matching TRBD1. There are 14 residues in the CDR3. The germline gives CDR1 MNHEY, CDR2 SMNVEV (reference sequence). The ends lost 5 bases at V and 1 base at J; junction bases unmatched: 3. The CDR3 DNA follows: TGTGCCAGCAGTCGTACAGGGGGCCAAGAGACCCAGTACTTC. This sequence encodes CASSRTGGQETQYF.

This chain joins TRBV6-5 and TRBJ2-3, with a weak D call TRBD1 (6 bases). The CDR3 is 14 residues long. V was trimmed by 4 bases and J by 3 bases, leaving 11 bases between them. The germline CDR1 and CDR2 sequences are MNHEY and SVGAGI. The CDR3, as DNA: TGTGCCAGCAGTTTTGGACAGCCTACAGATACGCAGTATTTT. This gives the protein CASSFGQPTDTQYF.

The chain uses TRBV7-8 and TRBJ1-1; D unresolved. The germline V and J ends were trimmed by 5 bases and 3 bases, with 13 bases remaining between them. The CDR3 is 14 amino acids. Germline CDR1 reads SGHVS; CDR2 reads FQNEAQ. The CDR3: CASSRATRDTEAFF. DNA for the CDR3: TGTGCCAGCAGCCGAGCTACTCGGGACACTGAAGCTTTCTTT.

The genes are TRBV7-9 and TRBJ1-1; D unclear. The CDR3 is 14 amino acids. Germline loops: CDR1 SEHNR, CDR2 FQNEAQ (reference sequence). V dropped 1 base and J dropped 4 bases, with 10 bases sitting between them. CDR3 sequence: CASSLGDAVTEAFF. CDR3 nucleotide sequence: TGTGCCAGCAGCTTAGGGGATGCGGTCACTGAAGCTTTCTTT. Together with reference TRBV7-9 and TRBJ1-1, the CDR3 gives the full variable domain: DTGVSQNPRHKITKRGQNVTFRCDPISEHNRLYWYRQTLGQGPEFLTYFQNEAQLEKSRLLSDRFSAERPKGSFSTLEIQRTEQGDSAMYLCASSLGDAVTEAFFGQGTRLTVV.

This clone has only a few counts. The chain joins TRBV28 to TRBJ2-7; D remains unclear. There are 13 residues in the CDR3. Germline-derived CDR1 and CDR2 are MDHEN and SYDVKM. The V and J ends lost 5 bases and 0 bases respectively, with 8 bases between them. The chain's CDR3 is CASSVPSSYEQYF. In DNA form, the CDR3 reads TGTGCCAGCAGTGTGCCAAGCTCCTACGAGCAGTACTTC. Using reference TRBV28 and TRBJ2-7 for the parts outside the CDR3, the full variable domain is DVKVTQSSRYLVKRTGEKVFLECVQDMDHENMFWYRQDPGLGLRLIYFSYDVKMKEKGDIPEGYSVSREKKERFSLILESASTNQTSMYLCASSVPSSYEQYFGPGTRLTVT.

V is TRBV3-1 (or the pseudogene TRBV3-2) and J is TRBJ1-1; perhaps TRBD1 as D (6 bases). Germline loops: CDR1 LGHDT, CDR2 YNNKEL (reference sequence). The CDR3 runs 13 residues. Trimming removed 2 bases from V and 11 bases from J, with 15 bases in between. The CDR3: CASSQSGDQGAFF. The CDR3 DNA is TGTGCCAGCAGCCAATCAGGGGACCAAGGGGCTTTCTTT.